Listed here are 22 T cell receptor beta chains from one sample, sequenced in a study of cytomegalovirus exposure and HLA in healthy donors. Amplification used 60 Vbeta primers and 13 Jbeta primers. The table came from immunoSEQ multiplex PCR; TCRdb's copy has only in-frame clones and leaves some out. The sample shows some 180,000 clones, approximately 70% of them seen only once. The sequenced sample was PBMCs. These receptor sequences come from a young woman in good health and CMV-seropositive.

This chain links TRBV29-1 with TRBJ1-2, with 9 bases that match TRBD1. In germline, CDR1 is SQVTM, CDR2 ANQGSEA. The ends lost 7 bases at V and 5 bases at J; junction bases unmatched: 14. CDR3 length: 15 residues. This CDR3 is CSADPGQGDLYGYTF. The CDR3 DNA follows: TGCAGCGCAGACCCGGGACAGGGCGATCTTTATGGCTACACCTTC.

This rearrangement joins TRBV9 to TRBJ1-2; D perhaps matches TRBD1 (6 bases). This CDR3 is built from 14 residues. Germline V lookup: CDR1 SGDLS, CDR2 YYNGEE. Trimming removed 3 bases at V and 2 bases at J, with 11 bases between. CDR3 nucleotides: TGTGCCAGCAGCGCCGGGGACACCAACTATGGCTACACCTTC. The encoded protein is CASSAGDTNYGYTF. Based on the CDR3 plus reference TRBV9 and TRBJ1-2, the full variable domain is DSGVTQTPKHLITATGQRVTLRCSPRSGDLSVYWYQQSLDQGLQFLIQYYNGEERAKGNILERFSAQQFPDLHSELNLSSLELGDSALYFCASSAGDTNYGYTFGSGTRLTVV.

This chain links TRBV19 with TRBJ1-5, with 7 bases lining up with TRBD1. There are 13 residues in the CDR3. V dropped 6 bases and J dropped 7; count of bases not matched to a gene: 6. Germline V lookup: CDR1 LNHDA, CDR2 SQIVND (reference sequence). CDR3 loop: CASSDRVVQPQHF. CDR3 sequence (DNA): TGTGCCAGTAGCGACAGGGTTGTACAGCCCCAGCATTTT.

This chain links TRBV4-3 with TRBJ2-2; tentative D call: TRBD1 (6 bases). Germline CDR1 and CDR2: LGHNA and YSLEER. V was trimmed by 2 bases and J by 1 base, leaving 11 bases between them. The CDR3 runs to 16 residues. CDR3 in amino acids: CASSQTRTENTGELFF. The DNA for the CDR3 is TGCGCCAGCAGCCAAACCCGGACAGAGAACACCGGGGAGCTGTTTTTT.

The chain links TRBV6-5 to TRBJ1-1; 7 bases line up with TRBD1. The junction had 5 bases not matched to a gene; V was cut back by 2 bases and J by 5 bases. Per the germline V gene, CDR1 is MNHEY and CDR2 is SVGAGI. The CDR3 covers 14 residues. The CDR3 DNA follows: TGTGCCAGCAGTTACACAATACAGGGGACTGAAGCTTTCTTT. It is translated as CASSYTIQGTEAFF.

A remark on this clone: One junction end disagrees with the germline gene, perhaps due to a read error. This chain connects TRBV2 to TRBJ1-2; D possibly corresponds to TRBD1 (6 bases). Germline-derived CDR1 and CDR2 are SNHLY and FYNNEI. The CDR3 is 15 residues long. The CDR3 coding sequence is TGTACCAGCAGTGAAGAGAAAGGGACAAACTATGGCTACACCTTC. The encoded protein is CTSSEEKGTNYGYTF.

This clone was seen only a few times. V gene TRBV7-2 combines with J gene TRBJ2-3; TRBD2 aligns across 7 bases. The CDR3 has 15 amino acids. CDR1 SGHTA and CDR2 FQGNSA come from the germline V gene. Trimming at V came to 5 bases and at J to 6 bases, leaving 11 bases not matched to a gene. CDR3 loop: CASSPGLGVSDTQYF. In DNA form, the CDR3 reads TGTGCCAGCAGCCCAGGACTAGGGGTATCCGATACGCAGTATTTT.

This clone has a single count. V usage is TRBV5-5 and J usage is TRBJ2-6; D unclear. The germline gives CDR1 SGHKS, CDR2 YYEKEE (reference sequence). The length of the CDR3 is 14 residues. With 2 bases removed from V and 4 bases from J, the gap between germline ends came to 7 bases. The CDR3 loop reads CASSLGAGANVLTF. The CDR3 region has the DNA TGTGCCAGCAGCTTAGGAGCCGGGGCCAACGTCCTGACTTTC.

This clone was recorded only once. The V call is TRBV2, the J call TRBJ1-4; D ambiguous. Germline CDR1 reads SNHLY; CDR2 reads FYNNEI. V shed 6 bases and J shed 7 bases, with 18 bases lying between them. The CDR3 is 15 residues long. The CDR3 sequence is CASRETRAGGEKLFF. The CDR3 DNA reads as TGTGCCAGCAGGGAGACCCGGGCGGGAGGTGAAAAACTGTTTTTT. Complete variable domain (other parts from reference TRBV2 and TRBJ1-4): EPEVTQTPSHQVTQMGQEVILRCVPISNHLYFYWYRQILGQKVEFLVSFYNNEISEKSEIFDDQFSVERPDGSNFTLKIRSTKLEDSAMYFCASRETRAGGEKLFFGSGTQLSVL.

CDR3: CASSSGLEKLFF. In DNA form, the CDR3 reads TGTGCCAGCAGCTCGGGACTTGAAAAACTGTTTTTT. The gene calls are TRBV7-2 and TRBJ1-4; a possible D gene is TRBD1 (5 bases). This CDR3 has 12 residues. The germline V gene has CDR1 SGHTA and CDR2 FQGNSA. V was pared by 4 bases and J by 7 bases, with 7 bases between. The variable domain in full, completed from reference TRBV7-2 and TRBJ1-4, reads GAGVSQSPSNKVTEKGKDVELRCDPISGHTALYWYRQSLGQGLEFLIYFQGNSAPDKSGLPSDRFSAERTGGSVSTLTIQRTQQEDSAVYLCASSSGLEKLFFGSGTQLSVL.

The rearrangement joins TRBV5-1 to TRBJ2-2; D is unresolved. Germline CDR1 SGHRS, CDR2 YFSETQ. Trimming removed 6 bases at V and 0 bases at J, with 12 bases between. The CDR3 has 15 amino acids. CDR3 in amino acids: CASTFTNTNTGELFF. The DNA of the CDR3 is TGCGCCAGCACCTTTACTAACACGAACACCGGGGAGCTGTTTTTT. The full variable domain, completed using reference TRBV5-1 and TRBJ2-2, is KAGVTQTPRYLIKTRGQQVTLSCSPISGHRSVSWYQQTPGQGLQFLFEYFSETQRNKGNFPGRFSGRQFSNSRSEMNVSTLELGDSALYLCASTFTNTNTGELFFGEGSRLTVL.

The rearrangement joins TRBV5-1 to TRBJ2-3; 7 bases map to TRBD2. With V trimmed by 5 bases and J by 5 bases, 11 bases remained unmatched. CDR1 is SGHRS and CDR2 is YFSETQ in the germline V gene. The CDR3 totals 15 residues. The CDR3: CASSLRGGNQDTQYF. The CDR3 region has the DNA TGCGCCAGCAGTCTACGCGGGGGAAATCAAGATACGCAGTATTTT.

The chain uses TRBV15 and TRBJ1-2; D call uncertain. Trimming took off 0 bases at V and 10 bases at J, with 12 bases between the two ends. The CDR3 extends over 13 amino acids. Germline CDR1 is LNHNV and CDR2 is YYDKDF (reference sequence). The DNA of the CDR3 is TGTGCCACCAGCAGAGATGAGGGCCGGAACTACACCTTC. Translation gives CATSRDEGRNYTF.

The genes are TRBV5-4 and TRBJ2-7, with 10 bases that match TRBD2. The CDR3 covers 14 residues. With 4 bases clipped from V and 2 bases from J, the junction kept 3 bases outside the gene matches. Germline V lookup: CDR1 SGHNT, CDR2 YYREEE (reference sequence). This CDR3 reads CASSRTSGTYEQYF. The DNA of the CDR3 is TGTGCCAGCAGCCGGACTAGCGGTACCTACGAGCAGTACTTC.

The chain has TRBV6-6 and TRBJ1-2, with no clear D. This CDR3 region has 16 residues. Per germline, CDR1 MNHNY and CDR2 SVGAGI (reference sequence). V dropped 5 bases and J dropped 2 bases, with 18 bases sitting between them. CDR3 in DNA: TGTGCCAGCAGTAAACAGCTAAGTCAGGCCAACTATGGCTACACCTTC. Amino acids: CASSKQLSQANYGYTF.

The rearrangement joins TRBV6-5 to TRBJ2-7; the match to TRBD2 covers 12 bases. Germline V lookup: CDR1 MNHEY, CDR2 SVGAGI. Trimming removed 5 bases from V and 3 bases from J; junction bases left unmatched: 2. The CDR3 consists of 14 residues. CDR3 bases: TGTGCCAGCAGTAGGACTAGCGGGGTCTACGAGCAGTACTTC. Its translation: CASSRTSGVYEQYF.

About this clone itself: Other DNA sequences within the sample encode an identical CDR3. Here the CDR3 DNA reads TGTGCCAGCAGCGTCCAGGGAAACTATGGCTACACCTTC. Protein product: CASSVQGNYGYTF. The chain recombines TRBV9 with TRBJ1-2; D perhaps matches TRBD1 (5 bases). The V gene lost 2 bases and the J gene lost 2 bases, with 7 bases spanning the gap. Germline lookup yields CDR1 SGDLS and CDR2 YYNGEE. CDR3 length: 13 residues.

The DNA for the CDR3 is TGTGCCAGCTGGCACCCTTCGAGGGGGCTCGATGAGCAGTTCTTC. Its translation: CASWHPSRGLDEQFF. The chain is built from TRBV6-6 and TRBJ2-1, with 7 bases lining up with TRBD1. CDR1 and CDR2 (germline): MNHNY, SVGAGI (reference sequence). The CDR3 is 15 amino acids. Unmatched junction bases numbered 15, after V lost 8 bases and J lost 8 bases.

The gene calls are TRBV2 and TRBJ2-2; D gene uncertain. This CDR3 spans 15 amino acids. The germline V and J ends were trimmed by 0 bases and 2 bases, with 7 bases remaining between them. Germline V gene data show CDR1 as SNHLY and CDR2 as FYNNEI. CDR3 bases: TGTGCCAGCAGTGAAGCGGCCAAAAACACCGGGGAGCTGTTTTTT. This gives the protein CASSEAAKNTGELFF. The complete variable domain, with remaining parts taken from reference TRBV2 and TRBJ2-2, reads EPEVTQTPSHQVTQMGQEVILRCVPISNHLYFYWYRQILGQKVEFLVSFYNNEISEKSEIFDDQFSVERPDGSNFTLKIRSTKLEDSAMYFCASSEAAKNTGELFFGEGSRLTVL.

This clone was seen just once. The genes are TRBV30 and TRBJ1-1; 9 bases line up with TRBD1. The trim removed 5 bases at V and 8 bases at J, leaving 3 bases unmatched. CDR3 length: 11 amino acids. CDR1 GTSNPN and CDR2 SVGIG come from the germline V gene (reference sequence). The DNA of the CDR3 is TGTGCCTGGGGGACAGGGCTAGAAGCTTTCTTT. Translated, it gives CAWGTGLEAFF.

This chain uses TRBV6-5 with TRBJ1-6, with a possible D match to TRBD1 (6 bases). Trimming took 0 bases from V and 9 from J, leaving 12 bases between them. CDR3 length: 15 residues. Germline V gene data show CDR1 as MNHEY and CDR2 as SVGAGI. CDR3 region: CASSYSGRGSSPLHF. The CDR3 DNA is TGTGCCAGCAGTTACTCGGGCAGGGGAAGTTCACCCCTCCACTTT.

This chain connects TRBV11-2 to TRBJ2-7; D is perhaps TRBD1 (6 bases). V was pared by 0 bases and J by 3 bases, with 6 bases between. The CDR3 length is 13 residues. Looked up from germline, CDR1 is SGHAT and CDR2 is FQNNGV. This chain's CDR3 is CASSLEQGYEQYF. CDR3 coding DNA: TGTGCCAGCAGCTTAGAACAGGGCTACGAGCAGTACTTC. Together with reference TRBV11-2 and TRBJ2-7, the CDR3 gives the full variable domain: EAGVAQSPRYKIIEKRQSVAFWCNPISGHATLYWYQQILGQGPKLLIQFQNNGVVDDSQLPKDRFSAERLKGVDSTLKIQPAKLEDSAVYLCASSLEQGYEQYFGPGTRLTVT.